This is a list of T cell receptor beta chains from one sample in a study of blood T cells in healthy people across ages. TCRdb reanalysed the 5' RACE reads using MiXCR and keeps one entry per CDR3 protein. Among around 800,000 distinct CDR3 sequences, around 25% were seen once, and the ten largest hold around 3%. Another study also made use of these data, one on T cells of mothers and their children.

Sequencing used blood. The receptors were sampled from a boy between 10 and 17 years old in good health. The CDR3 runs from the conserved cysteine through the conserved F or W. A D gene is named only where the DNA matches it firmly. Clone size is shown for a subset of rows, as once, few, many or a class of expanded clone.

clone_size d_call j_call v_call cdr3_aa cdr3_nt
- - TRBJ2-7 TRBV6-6 CASSYTANYEQYF TGTGCCAGCAGTTACACGGCAAACTACGAGCAGTACTTC
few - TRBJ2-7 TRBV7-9 CASKAGVDEQYF TGTGCCAGCAAGGCAGGGGTTGACGAGCAGTACTTC
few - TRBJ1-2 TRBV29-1 CSAGGGFYGYTF TGCAGCGCGGGGGGAGGCTTCTATGGCTACACCTTC
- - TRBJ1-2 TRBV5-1 CASSLGRFLMLDGYTF TGCGCCAGCAGCTTGGGACGGTTCCTTATGTTGGATGGCTACACCTTC
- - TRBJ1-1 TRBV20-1 CSARNRNTEAFF TGCAGTGCTAGGAATAGGAACACTGAAGCTTTCTTT
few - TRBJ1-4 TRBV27 CASRGGFGEKLFF TGTGCCAGCAGAGGGGGATTCGGCGAAAAACTGTTTTTT
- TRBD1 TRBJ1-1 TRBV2 CASTPSGGPTEAFF TGTGCCAGCACTCCCTCAGGGGGCCCGACTGAAGCTTTCTTT
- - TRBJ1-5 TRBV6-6 CASSYPIGTQHF TGTGCCAGCAGTTACCCGATAGGGACTCAGCATTTT
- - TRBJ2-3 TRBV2 CASSEDGLADTQYF TGTGCCAGCAGTGAAGACGGGTTAGCAGATACGCAGTATTTT
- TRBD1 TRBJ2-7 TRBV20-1 CSARDREGADYGQYF TGCAGTGCTAGAGATCGAGAGGGGGCAGACTACGGGCAGTACTTC
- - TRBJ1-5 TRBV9 CASSEGSVNQPQHF TGTGCCAGCAGCGAGGGGTCTGTTAATCAGCCCCAGCATTTT
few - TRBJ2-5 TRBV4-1 CASSSEQVAIETQYF TGCGCCAGCAGCAGCGAACAGGTGGCCATTGAGACCCAGTACTTC
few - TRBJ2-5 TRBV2 CASSDEGGVGETQYF TGTGCCAGCAGTGACGAGGGGGGAGTTGGAGAGACCCAGTACTTC
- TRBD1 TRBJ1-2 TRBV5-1 CASSGGTGLGVNGYTF TGCGCCAGCAGCGGCGGGACAGGGCTGGGCGTCAATGGCTACACCTTC
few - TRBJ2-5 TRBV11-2 CASTQTGQETQYF TGTGCCAGCACCCAGACAGGCCAAGAGACCCAGTACTTC
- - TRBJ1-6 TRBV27 CASRRRALHF TGTGCCAGCAGGAGACGGGCCCTCCACTTT
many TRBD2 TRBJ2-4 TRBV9 CASSPSGAWGNIQYF TGTGCCAGCAGCCCTAGCGGGGCTTGGGGAAACATTCAGTACTTC
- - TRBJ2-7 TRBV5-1 CASSPVKGKVGEQYF TGCGCCAGCAGCCCCGTAAAGGGGAAGGTTGGCGAGCAGTACTTC
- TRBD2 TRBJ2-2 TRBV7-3 CASSLVAGGNTGELFF TGTGCCAGCAGCTTAGTAGCGGGGGGGAACACCGGGGAGCTGTTTTTT
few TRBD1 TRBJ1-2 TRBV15 CATSRDADRGGGYGYTF TGTGCCACCAGCAGAGACGCGGACAGGGGGGGTGGCTATGGCTACACCTTC
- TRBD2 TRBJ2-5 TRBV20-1 CSARDPSSGSGETQYF TGCAGTGCTAGAGATCCCTCTAGCGGGAGCGGGGAGACCCAGTACTTC
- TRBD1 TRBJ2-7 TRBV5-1 CASSSGQGSAYEQYF TGCGCCAGCAGCTCAGGACAGGGCAGTGCCTACGAGCAGTACTTC